These 25 T cell receptor beta chains came from one sample sequenced in a study of OX40 agonist ivuxolimab in advanced cancers. Here immunoSEQ multiplex PCR was the method, and the copy in TCRdb shows in-frame clones only, minus some. In the table there are 77,000 or so clones, more than 90% of which are singletons. The material was CD4+ or CD8+ T cells sorted from blood, obtained in a trial of the OX40 agonist ivuxolimab. The source of these receptors is an adult with an advanced solid tumor such as melanoma, head and neck, liver or kidney cancer.

The CDR3 loop reads CASQSPSSYNSPLHF. The CDR3 coding sequence is TGTGCCAGCCAATCCCCGAGCTCCTATAATTCACCCCTCCACTTT. This chain links TRBV19 with TRBJ1-6; D remains ambiguous. Germline V gene sequence: CDR1 LNHDA, CDR2 SQIVND (reference sequence). The CDR3 sequence is 15 residues long. The ends were cut back, 9 bases at V and 0 bases at J, with 12 bases in the middle.

The chain has TRBV5-4 and TRBJ2-2; TRBD1 matches 7 bases. CDR1 SGHNT and CDR2 YYREEE come from the germline V gene (reference sequence). V lost 1 base, J lost 6 bases, and 6 bases stayed unmatched. This CDR3 contains 15 residues. As DNA, the CDR3 is TGTGCCAGCAGCTTGACAGGGGTATCGTCCGGGGAGCTGTTTTTT. It translates to CASSLTGVSSGELFF.

This chain connects TRBV4-1 to TRBJ2-1; maybe TRBD2 (6 bases). The CDR3 runs to 16 residues. Germline CDR1 MGHRA, CDR2 YSYEKL. Trimming took off 0 bases at V and 3 bases at J, with 12 bases between the two ends. The CDR3 spells CASSQDSGSYYNEQFF. The CDR3 region has the DNA TGCGCCAGCAGCCAAGACAGCGGGTCCTACTACAATGAGCAGTTCTTC.

This chain uses TRBV5-1 with TRBJ1-4; 7 nucleotides line up with TRBD1. Germline V gives CDR1 SGHRS, CDR2 YFSETQ. The CDR3 spans 15 residues. V lost 10 bases to trimming and J lost 4 bases; unmatched junction nucleotides: 13. The CDR3 spells CALIPQGHRNEKLFF. As DNA, the CDR3 is TGCGCCTTAATTCCACAGGGGCACCGTAATGAAAAACTGTTTTTT. The whole variable domain, remainder taken from reference TRBV5-1 and TRBJ1-4, is KAGVTQTPRYLIKTRGQQVTLSCSPISGHRSVSWYQQTPGQGLQFLFEYFSETQRNKGNFPGRFSGRQFSNSRSEMNVSTLELGDSALYLCALIPQGHRNEKLFFGSGTQLSVL.

The chain joins TRBV5-4 to TRBJ2-5; 14 nucleotides align to TRBD2. There are 18 residues in the CDR3. Germline assignment: CDR1 SGHNT and CDR2 YYREEE (reference sequence). After removal of 7 bases from V and 5 bases from J, the junction contained 16 bases not matched to a gene. DNA for the CDR3: TGTGCCAGCGGTAAGGACGGACTAGCGGGGGGCCCTGCGGAGACCCAGTACTTC. This gives the protein CASGKDGLAGGPAETQYF.

The rearrangement joins TRBV29-1 to TRBJ2-3, with D hard to call. This CDR3 is 11 amino acids long. V was cut by 7 bases and J by 6 bases, with 11 bases left in between. Germline V gives CDR1 SQVTM, CDR2 ANQGSEA. The CDR3 region has the DNA TGCAGCGCCTACGAAAGGGATACGCAGTATTTT. Protein sequence: CSAYERDTQYF.

The chain couples TRBV10-1 to TRBJ2-1; D is undetermined. The germline V gene encodes CDR1 WNHNN and CDR2 SYGVQD (reference sequence). The germline V and J ends were trimmed by 3 bases and 7 bases, with 7 bases remaining between them. CDR3 size: 12 residues. The CDR3 region is CASSDNRNEQFF. The CDR3 DNA reads TGCGCCAGCAGTGATAATAGGAATGAGCAGTTCTTC.

The V and J genes are TRBV21-1 and TRBJ1-1. TRBV21-1 is noted as a pseudogene. The CDR3 covers 9 residues. CDR3 protein: CASSNLAFF. Written as DNA, the CDR3 is TGTGCCAGCAGCAATTTGGCTTTCTTT.

This chain uses TRBV6-4 with TRBJ1-4; D is undetermined. The V end was cut by 5 bases, the J end by 7 bases, with 11 bases between. Germline values: CDR1 MRHNA, CDR2 SNTAGT. The CDR3 loop spans 13 amino acids. The CDR3 DNA follows: TGTGCCAGCAGTCCGCGGATTGGTGAAAAACTGTTTTTT. Its protein is CASSPRIGEKLFF.

The chain is built from TRBV2 and TRBJ2-5; D might be TRBD2 (6 bases). This CDR3 has 14 residues. Trimming shortened V by 3 bases and J by 5 bases, and 13 bases separated the two germline ends. Germline V gene sequence: CDR1 SNHLY, CDR2 FYNNEI. This CDR3 is CASSDNRDSETQYF. The CDR3 DNA reads TGTGCCAGCAGTGACAACCGGGACTCGGAGACCCAGTACTTC.

The rearrangement uses TRBV11-2 and TRBJ1-5; D unclear. V gave up 2 bases and J gave up 2 bases, with 10 bases separating them. Looked up from germline, CDR1 is SGHAT and CDR2 is FQNNGV. CDR3 length equals 15 residues. The CDR3 DNA sequence: TGTGCCAGCAGCTTAAGGGTCGGGGGCAATCAGCCCCAGCATTTT. It encodes CASSLRVGGNQPQHF.

This clone was seen only once. This chain connects TRBV2 to TRBJ2-7; unclear D gene. The CDR3 totals 12 residues. Trimming left V 6 bases short and J 2 bases short, with 8 bases between. Germline V gene sequence: CDR1 SNHLY, CDR2 FYNNEI. The CDR3 DNA reads TGTGCCAGCAGGTACGAAACCTACGAGCAGTACTTC. Translating it yields CASRYETYEQYF.

This chain uses TRBV27 with TRBJ2-3; 8 bases align to TRBD1. This CDR3 contains 16 residues. Germline loops: CDR1 MNHEY, CDR2 SMNVEV (reference sequence). With V trimmed by 4 bases and J by 0 bases, 6 bases remained unmatched. CDR3: CASSYRGQVSTDTQYF. The CDR3 bases are TGTGCCAGCAGTTACCGGGGACAGGTGAGCACAGATACGCAGTATTTT.

The chain carries TRBV21-1 and TRBJ1-6; the table's D call TRBD1 went unverified against the DNA. TRBV21-1 constitutes a pseudogene. The CDR3 is 13 residues long. CDR3 DNA sequence: TGTGCCAGCAGCAAGACAGGGAATTCACCCCTCCACTTT. The encoded protein is CASSKTGNSPLHF.

The CDR3 region is CASSLWASSSTDTQYF. The CDR3 nucleotides are TGTGCCAGCAGCTTATGGGCTTCTTCTAGCACAGATACGCAGTATTTT. The chain couples TRBV7-6 to TRBJ2-3; D unclear. Trimming took off 2 bases at V and 0 bases at J, with 12 bases between the two ends. Germline V gene data show CDR1 as SGHVS and CDR2 as FNYEAQ. The CDR3 sequence is 16 residues long.

The chain joins TRBV7-9 to TRBJ2-1; D is unresolved. Looked up from germline, CDR1 is SEHNR and CDR2 is FQNEAQ (reference sequence). The CDR3 covers 14 residues. The V end was cut by 1 base, the J end by 9 bases, with 13 bases between. The DNA of the CDR3 is TGTGCCAGCAGCTTAGATTGGGCGGTGGGTGAGCAGTTCTTC. It codes for CASSLDWAVGEQFF. Using reference TRBV7-9 and TRBJ2-1 for the parts outside the CDR3, the full variable domain is DTGVSQNPRHKITKRGQNVTFRCDPISEHNRLYWYRQTLGQGPEFLTYFQNEAQLEKSRLLSDRFSAERPKGSFSTLEIQRTEQGDSAMYLCASSLDWAVGEQFFGPGTRLTVL.

The V call is TRBV5-1, the J call TRBJ1-4, with 11 bases matching TRBD1. This CDR3 spans 14 amino acids. Germline V gene lookup returns CDR1 SGHRS and CDR2 YFSETQ. Germline trimming cut 4 bases from V and 7 bases from J; bases unmatched to any gene: 3. For the CDR3, the DNA is TGCGCCAGCAGCGTGGACAGGGGGCGTGAAAAACTGTTTTTT. Its translation is CASSVDRGREKLFF.

This chain joins TRBV12-5 and TRBJ1-3, with a tentative D call TRBD1 (5 bases). The V end lost 5 bases, the J end lost 4 bases, and 21 bases lay between the germline ends. The CDR3 length is 17 residues. CDR1 and CDR2 from the germline V gene are LGHNT and FRNRAP. This chain's CDR3 is CASGMWGGSNSGNTIYF. For the CDR3, the DNA is TGTGCTAGTGGTATGTGGGGGGGATCGAACAGCGGAAACACCATATATTTT.

In DNA, the CDR3 is TGCGCCAGTAAAACAGGGGTTAGCTCCTACGAGCAGTACTTC. Protein product: CASKTGVSSYEQYF. The rearrangement links TRBV5-1 to TRBJ2-7, with TRBD1 matching 7 bases. The ends lost 8 bases at V and 0 bases at J; junction bases unmatched: 8. The CDR3 length is 14 residues. Germline assignment: CDR1 SGHRS and CDR2 YFSETQ.

V gene TRBV29-1 combines with J gene TRBJ1-5; no definite D call. This CDR3 region has 12 residues. The germline V and J ends were trimmed by 4 bases and 0 bases, with 4 bases remaining between them. CDR1 and CDR2 (germline): SQVTM, ANQGSEA. The CDR3 DNA reads as TGCAGCGTTGCCAATAGCAATCAGCCCCAGCATTTT. Its protein is CSVANSNQPQHF.

This rearrangement joins TRBV19 to TRBJ2-1; D possibly uses TRBD1 or TRBD2 (5 bases each). This CDR3 is built from 15 residues. V was trimmed by 2 bases and J by 5 bases, leaving 13 bases between them. Germline loops: CDR1 LNHDA, CDR2 SQIVND (reference sequence). In DNA, the CDR3 is TGTGCCAGTAGTATATTCCCAGGGAGTCACAATGAGCAGTTCTTC. Protein: CASSIFPGSHNEQFF.

The rearrangement uses TRBV5-1 and TRBJ1-5, with a possible D match to TRBD1 (6 bases). The V gene's germline CDR1 is SGHRS and CDR2 YFSETQ. This CDR3 comprises 14 residues. Between the trimmed V and J ends, which lost 3 bases and 5 bases, there was a span of 12 bases. In DNA form, the CDR3 reads TGCGCCAGCAGCTCCGGGACACCAGATCAGCCCCAGCATTTT. Protein product: CASSSGTPDQPQHF.

The chain recombines TRBV11-2 with TRBJ2-3; D may match TRBD1 or TRBD2 (5 bases each). The CDR3 has 14 residues. Trimming stripped 0 bases from V and 11 bases from J, with 15 bases between. Germline V gene lookup returns CDR1 SGHAT and CDR2 FQNNGV. CDR3: CASSLEVVRDEQYF. The DNA for the CDR3 is TGTGCCAGCAGCTTAGAGGTGGTAAGGGACGAGCAGTATTTT.

The V gene is TRBV19, the J gene TRBJ1-1, with a tentative D call TRBD1 (6 bases). Germline V gene data show CDR1 as LNHDA and CDR2 as SQIVND (reference sequence). Trimming pared 8 bases from V and 0 bases from J, leaving 13 bases between. This CDR3 is 14 amino acids long. This chain's CDR3 is CASGNRAMNTEAFF. The CDR3 DNA reads as TGTGCCAGTGGCAACAGGGCCATGAACACTGAAGCTTTCTTT.

The gene calls are TRBV27 and TRBJ2-1, with 7 bases that match TRBD1. CDR3 length: 12 residues. V shed 4 bases and J 15 bases; nucleotides not matched to a gene: 9. Germline V gene data show CDR1 as MNHEY and CDR2 as SMNVEV (reference sequence). The CDR3 sequence: CASSSSTGWWFF. CDR3 sequence (DNA): TGTGCCAGCAGTTCCTCGACAGGGTGGTGGTTCTTC.